The following is a TCR beta chain sequence with its context. Per the study methods: Amplification from reference gene primers served as the basis for estimated nucleated cell counts. Assay used: immunoSEQ multiplex PCR; TCRdb lists only in-frame clones, some missing. V and J calls and clone size are as listed in that table; D and trimming were resolved from the DNA. The sample records around 130,000 clones, approximately 84% being singletons. This sample was included in a study of blood T cell repertoires in COVID-19. Study summary: The origin of the acute and convalescent COVID-19 samples was the United States, Italy and Spain. From T cells, B-cell-depleted T cells, or PBMCs came the material, which was cDNA or gDNA.

The germline V gene has CDR1 LGHNA and CDR2 YNFKEQ. The CDR3 contains 17 residues. The V end lost 1 base, the J end lost 0 bases, and 10 bases lay between the germline ends. The clonotype originates from a woman between 45 and 65 years old who had recovered from COVID-19. Sequenced material: peripheral blood. This sequence joins TRBV4-2 and TRBJ1-6, with a weak D call TRBD1 (5 bases). CDR3 loop: CASSQGQPSSYNSPLHF. CDR3 DNA: TGTGCCAGCAGCCAAGGACAGCCTAGCTCCTATAATTCACCCCTCCACTTT.